The source of this TCR beta chain is a study of T cell responses to AZD1222 COVID-19 vaccine. Study-level background: Second doses that came at about 4 or about 12 weeks were put together.

The ends were cut back, 3 bases at V and 2 bases at J, with 5 bases in the middle. Germline CDR1 reads SGHRS; CDR2 reads YFSETQ. The length of the CDR3 is 13 residues. General study findings and limits: Spike was spanned by vaccine-associated CD4 TCRs, which were dominant at 160-218 and 743-854.

A note on this clone: The antigen remains unidentified.

Repertoires were generated with immunoSEQ multiplex PCR, while TCRdb's copy carries only in-frame clones and drops some. Among about 120,000 clones listed, 70% to 90% were seen once. The sequenced sample was peripheral blood, obtained on day 0 of AZD1222 vaccination. This clonotype was sampled from an adult in good health. The chain is built from TRBV5-1 and TRBJ2-2; D ambiguous. CDR3 bases: TGCGCCAGCAGCTACGACAACACCGGGGAGCTGTTTTTT. Protein product: CASSYDNTGELFF.